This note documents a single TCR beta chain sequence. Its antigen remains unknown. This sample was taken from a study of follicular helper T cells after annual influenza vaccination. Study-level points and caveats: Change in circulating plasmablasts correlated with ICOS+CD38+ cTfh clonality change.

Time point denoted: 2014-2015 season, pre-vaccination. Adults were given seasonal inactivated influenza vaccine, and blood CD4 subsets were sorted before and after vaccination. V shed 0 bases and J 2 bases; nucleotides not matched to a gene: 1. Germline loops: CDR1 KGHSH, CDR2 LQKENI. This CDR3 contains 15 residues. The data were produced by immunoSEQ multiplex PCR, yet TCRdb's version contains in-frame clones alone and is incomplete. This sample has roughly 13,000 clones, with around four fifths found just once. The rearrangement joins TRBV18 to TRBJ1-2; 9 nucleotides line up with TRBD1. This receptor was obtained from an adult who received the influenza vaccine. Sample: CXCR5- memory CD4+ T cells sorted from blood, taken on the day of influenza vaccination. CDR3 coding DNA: TGTGCCAGCTCACCACCGGGGACAGGGAACTATGGCTACACCTTC. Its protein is CASSPPGTGNYGYTF.